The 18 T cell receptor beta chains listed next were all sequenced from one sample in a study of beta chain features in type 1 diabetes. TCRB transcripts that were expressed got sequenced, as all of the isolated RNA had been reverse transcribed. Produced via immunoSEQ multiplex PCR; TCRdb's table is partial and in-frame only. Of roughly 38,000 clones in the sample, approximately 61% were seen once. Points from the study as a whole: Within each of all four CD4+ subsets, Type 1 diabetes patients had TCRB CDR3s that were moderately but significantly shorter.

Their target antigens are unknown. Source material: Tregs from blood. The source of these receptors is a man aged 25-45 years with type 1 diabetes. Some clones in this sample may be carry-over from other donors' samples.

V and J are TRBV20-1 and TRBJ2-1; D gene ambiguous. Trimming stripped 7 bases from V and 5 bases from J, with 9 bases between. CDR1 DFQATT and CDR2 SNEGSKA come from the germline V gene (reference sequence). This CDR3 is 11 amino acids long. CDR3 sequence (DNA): TGCAGTGGTCCACTTCACAATGAGCAGTTCTTC. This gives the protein CSGPLHNEQFF.

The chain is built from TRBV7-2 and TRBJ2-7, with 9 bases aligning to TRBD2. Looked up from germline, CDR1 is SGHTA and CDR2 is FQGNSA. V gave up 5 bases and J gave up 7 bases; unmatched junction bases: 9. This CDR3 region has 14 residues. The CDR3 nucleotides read TGTGCCAGCAGCACTCAGCGGGGGGCCGGGGAGCAGTACTTC. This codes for CASSTQRGAGEQYF.

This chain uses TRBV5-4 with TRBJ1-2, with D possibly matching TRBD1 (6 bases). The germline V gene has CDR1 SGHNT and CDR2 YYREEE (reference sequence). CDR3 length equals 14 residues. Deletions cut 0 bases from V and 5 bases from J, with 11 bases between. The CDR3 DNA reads TGTGCCAGCAGCTTGGACAGGGTAGAGTATGGCTACACCTTC. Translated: CASSLDRVEYGYTF.

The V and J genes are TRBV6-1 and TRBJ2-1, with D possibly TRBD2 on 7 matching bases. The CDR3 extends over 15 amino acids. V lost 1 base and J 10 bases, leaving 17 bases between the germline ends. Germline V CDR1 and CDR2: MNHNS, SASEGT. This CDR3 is CASSEGGGAGREQFF. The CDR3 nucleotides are TGTGCCAGCAGTGAAGGTGGGGGGGCCGGTAGGGAGCAGTTCTTC.

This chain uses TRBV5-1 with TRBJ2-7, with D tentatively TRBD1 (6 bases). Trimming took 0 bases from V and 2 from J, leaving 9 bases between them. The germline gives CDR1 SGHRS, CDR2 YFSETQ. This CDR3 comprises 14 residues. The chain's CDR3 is CASSLAGQTYEQYF. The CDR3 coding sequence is TGCGCCAGCAGCTTGGCCGGACAGACCTACGAGCAGTACTTC.

The CDR3 sequence: CASSFSGTGGNQPQHF. Here the CDR3 DNA reads TGTGCCAGTAGTTTTTCCGGGACAGGGGGAAATCAGCCCCAGCATTTT. V is TRBV19 and J is TRBJ1-5; 11 nucleotides align to TRBD1. The V and J ends lost 5 bases and 4 bases, in that order; junction bases with no gene match: 7. The CDR3 covers 16 residues. In germline, CDR1 is LNHDA, CDR2 SQIVND (reference sequence).

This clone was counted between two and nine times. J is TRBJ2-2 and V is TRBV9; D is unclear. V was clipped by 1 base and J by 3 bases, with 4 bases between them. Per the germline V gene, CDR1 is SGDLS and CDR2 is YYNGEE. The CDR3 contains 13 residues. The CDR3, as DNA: TGTGCCAGCAGCGTACGGTACACCGGGGAGCTGTTTTTT. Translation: CASSVRYTGELFF.

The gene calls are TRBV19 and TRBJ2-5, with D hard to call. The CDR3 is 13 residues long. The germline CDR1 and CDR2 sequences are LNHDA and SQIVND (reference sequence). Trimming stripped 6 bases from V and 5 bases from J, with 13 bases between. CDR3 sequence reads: CASRRYEWETQYF. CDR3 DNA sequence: TGTGCCAGTAGGAGATACGAGTGGGAGACCCAGTACTTC. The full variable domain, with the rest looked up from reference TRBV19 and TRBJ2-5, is DGGITQSPKYLFRKEGQNVTLSCEQNLNHDAMYWYRQDPGQGLRLIYYSQIVNDFQKGDIAEGYSVSREKKESFPLTVTSAQKNPTAFYLCASRRYEWETQYFGPGTRLLVL.

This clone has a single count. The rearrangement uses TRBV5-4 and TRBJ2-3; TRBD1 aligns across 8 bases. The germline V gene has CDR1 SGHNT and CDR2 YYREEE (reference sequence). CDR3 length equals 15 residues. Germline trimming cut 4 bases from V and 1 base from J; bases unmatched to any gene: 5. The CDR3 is CASSHQGAGTDTQYF. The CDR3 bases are TGTGCCAGCAGCCATCAGGGGGCCGGCACAGATACGCAGTATTTT.

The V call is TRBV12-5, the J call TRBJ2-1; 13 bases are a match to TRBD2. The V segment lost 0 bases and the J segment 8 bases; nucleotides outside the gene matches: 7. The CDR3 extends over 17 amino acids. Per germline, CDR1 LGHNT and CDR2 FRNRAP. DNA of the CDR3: TGTGCTAGTGGTTTGGTAATAACTAGCGGGGGGGCCGATGAGCAGTTCTTC. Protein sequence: CASGLVITSGGADEQFF.

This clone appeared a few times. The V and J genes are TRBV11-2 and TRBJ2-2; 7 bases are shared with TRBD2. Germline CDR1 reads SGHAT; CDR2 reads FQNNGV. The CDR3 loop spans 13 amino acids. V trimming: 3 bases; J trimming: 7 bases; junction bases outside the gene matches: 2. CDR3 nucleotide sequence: TGTGCCAGCAGCTTCGGGGGGAACGGGGAGCTGTTTTTT. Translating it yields CASSFGGNGELFF.

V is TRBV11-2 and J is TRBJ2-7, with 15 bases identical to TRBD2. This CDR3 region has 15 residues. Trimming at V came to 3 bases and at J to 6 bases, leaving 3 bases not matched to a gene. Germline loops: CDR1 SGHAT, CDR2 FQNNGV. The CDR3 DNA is TGTGCCAGCAGCTTGGGACTAGCGGGGGGATCCGAGCAGTACTTC. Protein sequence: CASSLGLAGGSEQYF.

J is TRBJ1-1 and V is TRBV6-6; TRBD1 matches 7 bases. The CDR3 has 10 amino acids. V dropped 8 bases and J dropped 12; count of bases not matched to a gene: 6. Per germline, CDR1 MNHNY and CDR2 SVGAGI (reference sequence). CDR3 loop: CASLDRVTFF. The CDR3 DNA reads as TGTGCCAGCCTAGACAGGGTAACTTTCTTT.

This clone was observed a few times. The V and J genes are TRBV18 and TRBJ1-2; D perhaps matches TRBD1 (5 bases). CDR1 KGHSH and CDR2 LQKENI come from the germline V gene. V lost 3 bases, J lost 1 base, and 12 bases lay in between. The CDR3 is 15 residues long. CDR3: CASSPSTAFNYGYTF. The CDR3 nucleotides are TGTGCCAGCTCACCTTCGACAGCATTTAACTATGGCTACACCTTC.

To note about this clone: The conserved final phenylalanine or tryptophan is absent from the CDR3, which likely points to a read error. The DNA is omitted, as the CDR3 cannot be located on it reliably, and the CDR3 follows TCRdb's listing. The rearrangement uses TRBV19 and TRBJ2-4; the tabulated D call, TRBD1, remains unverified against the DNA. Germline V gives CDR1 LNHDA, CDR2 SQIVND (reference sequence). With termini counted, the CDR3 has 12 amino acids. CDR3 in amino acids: CASSGTGGRPHL.

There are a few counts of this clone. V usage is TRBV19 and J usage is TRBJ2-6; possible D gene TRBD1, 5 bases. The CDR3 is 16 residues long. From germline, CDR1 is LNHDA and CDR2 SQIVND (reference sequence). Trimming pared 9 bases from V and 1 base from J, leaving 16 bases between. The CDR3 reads CARPNHGQSGANVLTF. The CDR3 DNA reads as TGTGCCAGACCCAATCACGGACAATCTGGGGCCAACGTCCTGACTTTC.

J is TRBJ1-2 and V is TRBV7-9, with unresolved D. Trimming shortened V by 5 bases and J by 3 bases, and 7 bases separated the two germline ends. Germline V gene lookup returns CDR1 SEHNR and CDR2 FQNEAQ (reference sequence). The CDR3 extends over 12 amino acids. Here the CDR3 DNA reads TGTGCCAGCAGCCCACAGCACTATGGCTACACCTTC. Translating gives CASSPQHYGYTF.

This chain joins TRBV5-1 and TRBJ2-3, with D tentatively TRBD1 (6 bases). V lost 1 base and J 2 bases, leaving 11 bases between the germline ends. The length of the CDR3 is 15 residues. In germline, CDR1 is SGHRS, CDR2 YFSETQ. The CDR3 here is CASSLKGGDTDTQYF. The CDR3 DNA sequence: TGCGCCAGCAGCTTGAAAGGGGGAGACACAGATACGCAGTATTTT.